Listed below are T cell receptor beta chains from one sample, sequenced in a study of long-term antiretroviral therapy in people with HIV. Profiling relied on immunoSEQ multiplex PCR, and the TCRdb table lists in-frame clones only, not all of them. Of more than 15,000 clones in the sample, 78% are singletons; the top ten hold roughly 12%. The sequencing used unsorted PBMCs, collected 3.2 years after starting antiretroviral therapy. The receptors stem from a woman in her thirties or forties with HIV. CDR3s include the opening cysteine and the closing phenylalanine or tryptophan. Each record gives: clone size, J gene, D gene, CDR3 length, V gene, CDR3 DNA, CDR3 protein. The D gene is left open where the match is weak. Only some rows state a clone size, as once, few, many or a class for expanded clones.

NA	TRBJ1-4	TRBD1	15	TRBV7-9	TGTGCCAGCAGCTCGCCAGACAGGGTGCCGGAAAAACTGTTTTTT	CASSSPDRVPEKLFF
few	TRBJ1-6	TRBD1	14	TRBV13	TGTGCCAGCAGCTCCCGACAGGGCGGTTCACCCCTCCACTTT	CASSSRQGGSPLHF
NA	TRBJ1-2	TRBD1	14	TRBV7-8	TGTGCCAGCAGCGGTTACTCCGGGACAGGAGGCTACACCTTC	CASSGYSGTGGYTF
NA	TRBJ2-5	TRBD1	15	TRBV5-6	TGTGCCAGCAGCTTGTTGGGCAGGGGGCAAGAGACCCAGTACTTC	CASSLLGRGQETQYF
NA	TRBJ2-5	NA	16	TRBV5-1	TGCGCCAGCAGCCGTACCCGAACGGAGGTACAAGAGACCCAGTACTTC	CASSRTRTEVQETQYF
few	TRBJ1-5	NA	15	TRBV6-5	TGTGCCAGCAGTTACAGTGCCTATAGCAATCAGCCCCAGCATTTT	CASSYSAYSNQPQHF
NA	TRBJ1-3	NA	12	TRBV5-5	TGTGCCTCCGGCATCTCTGGAAACACCATATATTTT	CASGISGNTIYF
few	TRBJ2-7	TRBD1	15	TRBV6-1	TGTGCCAGCAGGCCCGGGGTACAGGGGGCCTACGAGCAGTACTTC	CASRPGVQGAYEQYF
NA	TRBJ1-5	NA	12	TRBV6-5	TGTGCCAGCAGTACCCCATCCGGGAACCAGCATTTT	CASSTPSGNQHF
NA	TRBJ1-2	TRBD1	14	TRBV6-5	TGTGCCAGCAGAAGGACAGGGGAGGGCTATGGCTACACCTTC	CASRRTGEGYGYTF
few	TRBJ2-7	NA	14	TRBV5-6	TGTGCCAGCAGCTTGATTCGGGGTGGGTACGAGCAGTACTTC	CASSLIRGGYEQYF
NA	TRBJ1-2	TRBD1	14	TRBV6-1	TGTGCCAGTAAGACCGGGACAGGGTCGACCGGCTACACCTTC	CASKTGTGSTGYTF
NA	TRBJ2-5	TRBD2	18	TRBV5-1	TGCGCCAGCCGATTGGTGGAAAGACTAGCGGGGGCACAAGAGACCCAGTACTTC	CASRLVERLAGAQETQYF
NA	TRBJ2-6	NA	15	TRBV10-1	TGCGCCAGCAGTGAGGGGGGGTCTGGGGCCAACGTCCTGACTTTC	CASSEGGSGANVLTF
few	TRBJ2-2	NA	13	TRBV2	TGTGCCAGCAGTGAATGGGAGACCGGGGAGCTGTTTTTT	CASSEWETGELFF
NA	TRBJ1-5	NA	15	TRBV6-5	TGTGCCAGCAGTTATGGGGGGGGGCCCAATCAGCCCCAGCATTTT	CASSYGGGPNQPQHF
few	TRBJ1-2	NA	15	TRBV5-6	TGTGCCAGCAGCTTAGGTACCTCGGGATTTGGAGGCTACACCTTC	CASSLGTSGFGGYTF
once	TRBJ1-1	NA	9	TRBV20-1	TGCAGTGCTGAGCCCGGGACCCCTTTT	CSAEPGTPF
NA	TRBJ1-1	TRBD1	14	TRBV5-4	TGTGCCAGCAGCTTGGACAGGGGAGGCACTGAAGCTTTCTTT	CASSLDRGGTEAFF
few	TRBJ2-7	NA	13	TRBV10-3	TGTGCCATCAGTGAGAGAGTAGCGTACGAGCAGTACTTC	CAISERVAYEQYF
NA	TRBJ1-1	NA	12	TRBV6-1	TGTGCCAGCAGTGAACTCGAGGGGGTGGCTTTCTTT	CASSELEGVAFF
NA	TRBJ1-2	TRBD1	14	TRBV5-1	TGCGCCAGCACCTCTCGGACAGGGAACTATGGCTACACCTTC	CASTSRTGNYGYTF
NA	TRBJ2-3	TRBD1	14	TRBV2	TGTGCCAGCAGAGGACAGGCTTTAACAGATACGCAGTATTTT	CASRGQALTDTQYF
NA	TRBJ2-4	TRBD1	17	TRBV5-4	TGTGCCAGCAGCCTACGGACAGGGTCCCGAGCCAAAAACATTCAGTACTTC	CASSLRTGSRAKNIQYF
NA	TRBJ1-1	NA	13	TRBV7-2	TGTGCCAGCAGCTTTGTCTACAGAACTGAAGCTTTCTTT	CASSFVYRTEAFF
NA	TRBJ1-1	NA	12	TRBV5-5	TGTGCCAGCAGCTTGGTGCAGGGGGAAGCTTTCTTT	CASSLVQGEAFF
NA	TRBJ2-3	NA	16	TRBV7-2	TGTGCCAGCAGCCTCGTGAGGCTAGTCGACACAGATACGCAGTATTTT	CASSLVRLVDTDTQYF
few	TRBJ1-5	NA	12	TRBV6-6	TGTGCCTCGCGGGGCTTTGATCAGCCCCAGCATTTT	CASRGFDQPQHF
NA	TRBJ1-1	NA	14	TRBV10-3	TGTGCCATCAGTGACCTACAGGGGAACACTGAAGCTTTCTTT	CAISDLQGNTEAFF
NA	TRBJ2-1	NA	12	TRBV30	TGTGCCTGGAGTGTGAAGGGGCGTCTACAGTTCTTC	CAWSVKGRLQFF
NA	TRBJ2-2	NA	16	TRBV6-5	TGTGCCAGCAATTACGACAGACCCCTGAACACCGGGGAGCTGTTTTTT	CASNYDRPLNTGELFF
NA	TRBJ2-5	NA	14	TRBV27	TGTGCCAGCAGTGGACTAGGGGGGTTGTGGACCCAGTACTTC	CASSGLGGLWTQYF
NA	TRBJ2-5	TRBD2	16	TRBV5-1	TGCGCCAGCAGCTTGGGGACTAGCGGGGGCCAAGAGACCCAGTACTTC	CASSLGTSGGQETQYF
NA	TRBJ1-6	NA	15	TRBV14	TGTGCCAGCAGCCAAGAAAGAGTTGTAGGTTCACCCCTCCACTTT	CASSQERVVGSPLHF
NA	TRBJ2-5	TRBD1	19	TRBV6-1	TGTGCCAGCAGTGGAGTTCGGGACAGGGGGTCATGGGGCCGGGAGACCCAGTACTTC	CASSGVRDRGSWGRETQYF
NA	TRBJ2-3	NA	15	TRBV4-3	TGCGCCAGCAGCCAAGATCAGGGTAGCGCAGATACGCAGTATTTT	CASSQDQGSADTQYF
few	TRBJ2-4	TRBD2	13	TRBV6-1	TGTGCCAGTCACCGGGAGGGCGAGGACATTCAGTACTTC	CASHREGEDIQYF
NA	TRBJ2-5	TRBD2	14	TRBV2	TGTGCCAGCAGTCAGACTAGCGGAAGAGAGACCCAGTACTTC	CASSQTSGRETQYF
NA	TRBJ1-2	NA	15	TRBV5-4	TGTGCCAGCAGCTTGTCGGCGGGGGAGAACTATGGCTACACCTTC	CASSLSAGENYGYTF